This T cell receptor (beta chain) originates from a study of T cell repertoires in cytomegalovirus infection. Each CDR3 protein gets one entry after TCRdb re-called the reads with MiXCR. In the table there are roughly 110,000 distinct CDR3 sequences, around 10% of which are singletons. In its sample, this clonotype was seen many times. Its antigen is unknown. The CDR3 runs 15 residues. Germline V CDR1 and CDR2: SGHDT, YYEEEE. The trim removed 5 bases at V and 10 bases at J, leaving 15 bases unmatched. The receptor's source is a human donor in good health (CMV status not recorded). Some clones in this sample may be carry-over from other donors' samples. The material sequenced was PBMCs, sequenced either directly or after in vitro stimulation (not recorded which). The chain combines TRBV5-6 with TRBJ1-5, with TRBD1 matching over 7 bases. CDR3 nucleotides: TGTGCCAGCAGTTCGGGACAGCAGCACAATCGACCCCAGCATTTT. Translation gives CASSSGQQHNRPQHF. The full variable domain, its missing parts supplied by reference TRBV5-6 and TRBJ1-5, is DAGVTQSPTHLIKTRGQQVTLRCSPKSGHDTVSWYQQALGQGPQFIFQYYEEEERQRGNFPDRFSGHQFPNYSSELNVNALLLGDSALYLCASSSGQQHNRPQHFGDGTRLSIL.